This T cell receptor (beta chain) was retrieved from a study of blood T cell repertoires in COVID-19. Germline CDR1 and CDR2: MNHEY and SVGAGI. This CDR3 is 15 amino acids long. Trimming stripped 8 bases from V and 5 bases from J, with 19 bases between. Authors' processing steps: Quantification of nucleated cells was approximated via reference gene primer amplification. Libraries were prepared by immunoSEQ multiplex PCR; TCRdb keeps only in-frame clonotypes and omits some of them. The D gene and trimming were derived from the DNA, and the V and J assignments and clone size from that table. There are about 80,000 clones in the sample; 78% occur only once, and more than 15% lies in the top ten.

The chain couples TRBV6-5 to TRBJ2-4, with a possible D match to TRBD1 (6 bases). Specimen: peripheral blood. This TCR came from a human donor in a cohort sampled during active COVID-19. CDR3 residues: CASGYRARGENIQYF. CDR3 sequence (DNA): TGTGCCAGCGGATACAGGGCCCGCGGTGAAAACATTCAGTACTTC.